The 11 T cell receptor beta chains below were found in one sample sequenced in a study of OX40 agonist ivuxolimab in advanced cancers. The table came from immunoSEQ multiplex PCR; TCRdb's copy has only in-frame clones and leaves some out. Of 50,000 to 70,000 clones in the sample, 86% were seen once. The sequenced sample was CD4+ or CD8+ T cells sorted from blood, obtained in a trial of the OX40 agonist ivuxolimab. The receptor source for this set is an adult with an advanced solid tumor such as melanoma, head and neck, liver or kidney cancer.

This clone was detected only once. CDR3 sequence: CASSTWTSGRRADTQYF. The CDR3 coding sequence is TGTGCCAGCAGCACCTGGACTAGCGGGAGGCGTGCAGATACGCAGTATTTT. The chain combines TRBV7-9 with TRBJ2-3; 14 bases align to TRBD2. J lost 4 bases, V lost 5 bases, and 8 bases had no gene match. This CDR3 is built from 17 residues. Germline CDR1 and CDR2: SEHNR and FQNEAQ (reference sequence).

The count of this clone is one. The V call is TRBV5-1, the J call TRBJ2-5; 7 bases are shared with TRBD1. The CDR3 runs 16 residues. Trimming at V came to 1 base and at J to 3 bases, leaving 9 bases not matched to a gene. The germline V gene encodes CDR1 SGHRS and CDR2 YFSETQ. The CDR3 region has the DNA TGCGCCAGCAGCTTGTCCCCTGGGACAGACAAAGAGACCCAGTACTTC. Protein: CASSLSPGTDKETQYF.

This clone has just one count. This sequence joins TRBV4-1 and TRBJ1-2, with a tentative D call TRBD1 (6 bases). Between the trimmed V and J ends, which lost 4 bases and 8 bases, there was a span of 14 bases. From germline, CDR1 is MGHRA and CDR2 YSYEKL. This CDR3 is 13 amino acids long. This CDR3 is CASSRTGLRGYTF. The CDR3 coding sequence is TGCGCCAGCAGCCGAACAGGGTTAAGGGGCTACACCTTC.

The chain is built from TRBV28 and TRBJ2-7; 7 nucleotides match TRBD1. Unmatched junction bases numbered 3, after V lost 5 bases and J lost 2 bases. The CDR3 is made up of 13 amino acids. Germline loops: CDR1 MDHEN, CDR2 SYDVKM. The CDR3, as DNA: TGTGCCAGCAGTGTGGGACAGACCTACGAGCAGTACTTC. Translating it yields CASSVGQTYEQYF.

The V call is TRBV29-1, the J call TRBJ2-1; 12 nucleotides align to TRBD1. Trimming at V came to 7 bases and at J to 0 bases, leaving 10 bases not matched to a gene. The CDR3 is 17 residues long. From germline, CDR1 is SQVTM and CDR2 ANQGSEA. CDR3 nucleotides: TGCAGCGCTGGGACAGGGGGCCCAACTTACTCCTACAATGAGCAGTTCTTC. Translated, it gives CSAGTGGPTYSYNEQFF.

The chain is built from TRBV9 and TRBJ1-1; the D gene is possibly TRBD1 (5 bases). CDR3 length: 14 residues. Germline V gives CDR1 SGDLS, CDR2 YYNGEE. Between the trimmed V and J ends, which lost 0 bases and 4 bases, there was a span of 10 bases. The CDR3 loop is CASSVVRAGTEAFF. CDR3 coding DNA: TGTGCCAGCAGCGTAGTCAGGGCTGGCACTGAAGCTTTCTTT.

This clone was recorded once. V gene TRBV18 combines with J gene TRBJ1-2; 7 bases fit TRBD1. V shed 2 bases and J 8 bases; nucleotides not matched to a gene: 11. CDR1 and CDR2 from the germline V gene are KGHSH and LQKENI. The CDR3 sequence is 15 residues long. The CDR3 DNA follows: TGTGCCAGCTCACCAAGTTTACAGGGGATACTCGGCTACACCTTC. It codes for CASSPSLQGILGYTF.

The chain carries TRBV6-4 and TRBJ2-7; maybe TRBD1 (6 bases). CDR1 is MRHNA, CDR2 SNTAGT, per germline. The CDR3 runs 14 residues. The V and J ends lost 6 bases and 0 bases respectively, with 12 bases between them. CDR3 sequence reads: CASRPDRFSYEQYF. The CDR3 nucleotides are TGTGCCAGCAGACCAGACAGGTTCTCCTACGAGCAGTACTTC.

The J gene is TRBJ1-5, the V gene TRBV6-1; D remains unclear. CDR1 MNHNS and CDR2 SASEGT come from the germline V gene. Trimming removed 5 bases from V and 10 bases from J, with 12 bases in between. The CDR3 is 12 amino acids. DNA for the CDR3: TGTGCCAGCAGTTTTTCCGAGACCCCCCAGCATTTT. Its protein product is CASSFSETPQHF.

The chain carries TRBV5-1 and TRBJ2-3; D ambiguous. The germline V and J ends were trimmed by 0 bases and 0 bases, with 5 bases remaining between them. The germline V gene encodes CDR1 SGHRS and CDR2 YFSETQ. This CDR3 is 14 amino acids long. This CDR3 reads CASSLGQSTDTQYF. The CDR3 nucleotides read TGCGCCAGCAGCTTGGGCCAGAGCACAGATACGCAGTATTTT.

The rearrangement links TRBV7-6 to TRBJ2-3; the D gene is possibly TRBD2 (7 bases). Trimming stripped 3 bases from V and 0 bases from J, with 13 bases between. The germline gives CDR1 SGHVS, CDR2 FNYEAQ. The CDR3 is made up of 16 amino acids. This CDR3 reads CASSFGGAGSTDTQYF. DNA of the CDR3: TGTGCCAGCAGCTTTGGGGGGGCGGGAAGCACAGATACGCAGTATTTT. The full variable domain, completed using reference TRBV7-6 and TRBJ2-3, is GAGVSQSPRYKVTKRGQDVALRCDPISGHVSLYWYRQALGQGPEFLTYFNYEAQQDKSGLPNDRFSAERPEGSISTLTIQRTEQRDSAMYRCASSFGGAGSTDTQYFGPGTRLTVL.